One T cell receptor beta chain is described in this entry. The CDR3 end is not reached by the read, which stops 3 residues before it; the germline J gene fills it in. Between the trimmed V and J ends, which lost 3 bases and 4 bases, there was a span of 4 bases. This CDR3 contains 12 residues. The germline V gene has CDR1 LNHDA and CDR2 SQIVND (reference sequence). Generated by immunoSEQ multiplex PCR, the TCRdb table keeps only in-frame clones and is missing some. Found here are tens of thousands of clones; the top ten clones hold approximately 1.4%. The data were taken from a study of T cells in women clearing cervical HPV infection. Study overall: Cases: HPV16-related CIN3 or worse on histology, 2 invasive cancers.

The TCR originated in a woman aged 18 to 69 with a cervical HPV16 infection that either progressed to CIN3+ or cleared (not recorded which). The chain is built from TRBV19 and TRBJ2-1; D is uncertain. The sample was blood buffy coat. The CDR3 here is CASSIGYNEQFF. The covered CDR3 bases are TGTGCCAGTAGTATCGGGTACAATGAG.